This T cell receptor beta chain came from a study of shared clonotypes between healthy human individuals. Study overall: Sampling drew on donors who were a couple of women and a few men aged 18 to 49.

About this clone itself: Its antigen is undetermined. Other DNA sequences of this sample code for an identical CDR3.

Cells designated naive CD8 were CD45RO-negative and were positively selected for CCR7, with terminally differentiated effector memory CD45RA+ cells excluded. On sorted subsets, replicate PCRs used about 180 ng DNA, or approximately 33,000 T cell genomes. Repertoires were generated with immunoSEQ multiplex PCR, while TCRdb's copy carries only in-frame clones and drops some. The table lists roughly 2,000,000 clones, roughly 95% of them singletons, with around 1% in the top ten. Study-level points and caveats: Rarefaction exposed incomplete sorted-subset sequencing despite large depth.

There are 15 residues in the CDR3. V lost 4 bases, J lost 2 bases, and 4 bases stayed unmatched. Germline CDR1 reads SEHNR; CDR2 reads FQNEAQ (reference sequence). This chain links TRBV7-9 with TRBJ2-7; 11 nucleotides line up with TRBD1. The sequencing input was naive CD8+ T cells sorted from blood. The sequence was obtained from a man aged 18 to 29 in good health. The CDR3 nucleotides are TGTGCCAGCAGCTATCCGGGACAGGGGGCCTACGAGCAGTACTTC. Its translation: CASSYPGQGAYEQYF.